This entry describes one TCR beta chain. Germline values: CDR1 SGHNT, CDR2 YYREEE (reference sequence). Between the trimmed V and J ends, which lost 4 bases and 0 bases, there was a span of 6 bases. CDR3 length: 13 residues. This entry comes from a study of blood T cell repertoires in COVID-19. Study-wide context: There were acute and convalescent COVID-19 samples, and they came from the United States, Italy and Spain. T cells, B-cell-depleted T cells, or PBMCs provided the cDNA or gDNA that served as material.

Original analysis: From reference gene primer amplification, estimates of nucleated cell counts were derived. Generated by immunoSEQ multiplex PCR, the TCRdb table keeps only in-frame clones and is missing some. Clone size and the V and J calls come from that table; the DNA yielded D and trimming. The table records 95,000 to 150,000 clones, over 75% of them present only once. Sequenced material: peripheral blood. The gene calls are TRBV5-4 and TRBJ2-3; D is undetermined. The clonotype originates from a man older than 75 with acute or convalescent COVID-19. The CDR3, as DNA: TGTGCCAGCAGCATGTCTAGCACAGATACGCAGTATTTT. This gives the protein CASSMSSTDTQYF.